This T cell receptor (beta chain) was identified in a study of T cells in Graves' hyperthyroidism and ophthalmopathy. Stability of Graves' hyperthyroidism was defined as absent ophthalmopathy progression within 18 months. What was amplified from RNA transcripts were TCR beta CDR3 regions. An initial round of RT-PCR targeting the TCR CDR3 relied on the HTBI primer set. From the multiplex PCR reads, TCRdb called clonotypes with MiXCR, one entry per CDR3 protein. Seen here are roughly 100,000 distinct CDR3 sequences, over 50% observed once, and the top ten hold around 30%. The V end lost 9 bases, the J end lost 7 bases, and 6 bases lay between the germline ends. The CDR3 is made up of 9 amino acids. Germline values: CDR1 SEHNR, CDR2 FQNEAQ (reference sequence).

Sequencing was carried out using blood. The TCR was taken from a middle-aged woman with Graves' hyperthyroidism. V and J are TRBV7-9 and TRBJ2-5, with D hard to call. This chain's CDR3 is CASSGTQYF. CDR3 nucleotides: TGTGCCAGTTCCGGGACCCAGTACTTC.